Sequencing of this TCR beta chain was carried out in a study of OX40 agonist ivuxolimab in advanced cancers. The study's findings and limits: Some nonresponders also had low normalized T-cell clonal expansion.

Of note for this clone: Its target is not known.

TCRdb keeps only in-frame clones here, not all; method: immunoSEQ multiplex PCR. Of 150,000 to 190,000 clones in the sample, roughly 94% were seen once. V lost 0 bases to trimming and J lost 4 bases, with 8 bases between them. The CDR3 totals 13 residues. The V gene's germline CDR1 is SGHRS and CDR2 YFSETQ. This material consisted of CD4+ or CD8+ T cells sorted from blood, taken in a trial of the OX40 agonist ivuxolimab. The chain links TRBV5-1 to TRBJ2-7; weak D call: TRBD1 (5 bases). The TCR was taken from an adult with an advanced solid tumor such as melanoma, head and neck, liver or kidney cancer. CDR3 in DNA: TGCGCCAGCAGCTTGGCGGACATATACGAGCAGTACTTC. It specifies CASSLADIYEQYF.